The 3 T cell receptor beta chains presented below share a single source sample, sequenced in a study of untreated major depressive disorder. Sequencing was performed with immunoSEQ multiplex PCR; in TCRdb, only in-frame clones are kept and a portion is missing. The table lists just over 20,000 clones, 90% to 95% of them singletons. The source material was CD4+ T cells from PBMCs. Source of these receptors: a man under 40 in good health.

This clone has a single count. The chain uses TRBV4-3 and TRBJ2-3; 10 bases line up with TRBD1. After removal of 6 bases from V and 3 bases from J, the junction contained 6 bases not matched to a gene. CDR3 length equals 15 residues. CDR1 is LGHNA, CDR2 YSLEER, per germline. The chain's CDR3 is CASRAGTGETDTQYF. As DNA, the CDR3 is TGCGCCAGCAGAGCCGGGACAGGGGAAACAGATACGCAGTATTTT.

The CDR3 coding sequence is TGCGCCAGCAGCCAAATTACTAGACGGAACACCGGGGAGCTGTTTTTT. Its translation is CASSQITRRNTGELFF. The chain recombines TRBV4-3 with TRBJ2-2; TRBD2 might be the D (5 bases). V lost 2 bases and J 1 base, leaving 11 bases between the germline ends. CDR3 length: 16 amino acids. Germline CDR1 and CDR2: LGHNA and YSLEER.

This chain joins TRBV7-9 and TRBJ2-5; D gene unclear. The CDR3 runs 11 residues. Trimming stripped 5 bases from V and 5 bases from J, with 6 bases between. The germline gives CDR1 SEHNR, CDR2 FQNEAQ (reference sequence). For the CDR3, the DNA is TGTGCCAGCAGCCCTCAGGAGACCCAGTACTTC. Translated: CASSPQETQYF. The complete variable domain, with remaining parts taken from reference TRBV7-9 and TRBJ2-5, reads DTGVSQNPRHKITKRGQNVTFRCDPISEHNRLYWYRQTLGQGPEFLTYFQNEAQLEKSRLLSDRFSAERPKGSFSTLEIQRTEQGDSAMYLCASSPQETQYFGPGTRLLVL.